A single sample gave rise to the 6 T cell receptor beta chains below, sequenced in a study of blood T cell repertoires in COVID-19. Here immunoSEQ multiplex PCR was the method, and the copy in TCRdb shows in-frame clones only, minus some. The sample has about 46,000 clones, around 87% seen once. The sample consisted of peripheral blood. These receptor sequences come from a human donor in a cohort sampled during active COVID-19.

CDR3 sequence reads: CASSIGTLSYEQYF. The CDR3 DNA is TGTGCCAGTAGTATAGGGACACTCTCCTACGAGCAGTACTTC. The chain links TRBV19 to TRBJ2-7; D may be TRBD1 (5 bases). The CDR3 covers 14 residues. V was trimmed by 1 base and J by 0 bases, leaving 7 bases between them. Germline CDR1 LNHDA, CDR2 SQIVND (reference sequence).

This clone was observed once. The chain couples TRBV4-2 to TRBJ2-7, with 7 bases that match TRBD2. The CDR3 sequence is 17 residues long. Germline lookup yields CDR1 LGHNA and CDR2 YNFKEQ. J was trimmed by 5 bases and V by 1 base; bases with no gene match: 14. CDR3 nucleotides: TGTGCCAGCAGCCAAGTAGCTAGCGGACTAGAAATCCACGAGCAGTACTTC. Translating gives CASSQVASGLEIHEQYF.

The V gene is TRBV6-2 or TRBV6-3, the J gene TRBJ2-2, with D unresolved. The V gene's germline CDR1 is MNHEY and CDR2 SVGEGT. With 5 bases removed from V and 8 bases from J, the gap between germline ends came to 15 bases. The CDR3 contains 14 residues. The CDR3 DNA sequence: TGTGCCAGCAGTCCCGCCGAGGAGTCTGGGGAGCTGTTTTTT. It encodes CASSPAEESGELFF.

As regards this clone: The sample holds other DNA sequences that translate to the same CDR3. The chain couples TRBV9 to TRBJ2-3; 8 bases are shared with TRBD1. The CDR3 extends over 14 amino acids. The germline V gene encodes CDR1 SGDLS and CDR2 YYNGEE. With V trimmed by 4 bases and J by 4 bases, 5 bases remained unmatched. The CDR3 DNA sequence: TGTGCCAGCAGCCCTGGACAGGGCCCAGATACGCAGTATTTT. Translation: CASSPGQGPDTQYF.

The CDR3 region has the DNA TGCGCCAGCAGCTTGGGCGGACAGGGGAACACTGAAGCTTTCTTT. Translated: CASSLGGQGNTEAFF. The chain has TRBV5-1 and TRBJ1-1; 8 bases fit TRBD1. Germline V gene sequence: CDR1 SGHRS, CDR2 YFSETQ. After removal of 0 bases from V and 1 base from J, the junction contained 2 bases not matched to a gene. CDR3 length: 15 amino acids.

The chain combines TRBV6-5 with TRBJ2-5; 10 bases agree with TRBD2. The CDR3 is made up of 15 amino acids. Germline CDR1 is MNHEY and CDR2 is SVGAGI. V was clipped by 3 bases and J by 5 bases; unmatched bases: 6. CDR3: CASSYSSGSGETQYF. The CDR3 nucleotides read TGTGCCAGCAGTTATTCTAGCGGGAGCGGCGAGACCCAGTACTTC.